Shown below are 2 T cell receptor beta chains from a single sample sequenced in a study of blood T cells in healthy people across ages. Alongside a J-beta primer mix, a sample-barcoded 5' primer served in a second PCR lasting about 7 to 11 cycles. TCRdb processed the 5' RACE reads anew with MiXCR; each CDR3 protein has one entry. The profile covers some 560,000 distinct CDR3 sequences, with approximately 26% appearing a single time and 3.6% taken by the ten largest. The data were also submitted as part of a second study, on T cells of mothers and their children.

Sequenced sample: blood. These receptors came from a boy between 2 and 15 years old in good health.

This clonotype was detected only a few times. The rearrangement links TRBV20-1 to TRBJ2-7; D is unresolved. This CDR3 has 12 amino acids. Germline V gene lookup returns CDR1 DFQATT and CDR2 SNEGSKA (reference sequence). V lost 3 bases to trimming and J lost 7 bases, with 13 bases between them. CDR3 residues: CSASYVPTEQYF. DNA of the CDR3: TGCAGTGCTAGCTACGTCCCTACGGAGCAGTACTTC.

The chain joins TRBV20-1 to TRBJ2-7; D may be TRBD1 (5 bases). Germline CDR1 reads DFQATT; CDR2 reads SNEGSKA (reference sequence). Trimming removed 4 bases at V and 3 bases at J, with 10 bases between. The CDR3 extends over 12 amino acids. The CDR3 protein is CSAKVDSYEQYF. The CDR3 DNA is TGCAGTGCTAAAGTCGACAGCTACGAGCAGTACTTC.